The sample holds many counts of the clone carrying this T cell receptor (beta chain). Its antigen remains unidentified. The time point denotes: longitudinal time-point 2. The sample belongs to a study of neurological immune-mediated disorders. General study points: Grouping of repertoires by phylogeny put those of 18 of 34 multiple sclerosis patients into a single related-CDR3 cluster, a possible signature.

The cDNA was synthesized by means of template-switch 5'RACE, which was carried out with 10-nucleotide random UMIs. One entry per CDR3 protein, called by TCRdb with MiXCR from the 5' RACE reads. The sample yields some 87,000 distinct CDR3 sequences, around 6% seen once. Trimming shortened V by 4 bases and J by 4 bases, and 14 bases separated the two germline ends. This CDR3 is 13 amino acids long. Germline V lookup: CDR1 DFQATT, CDR2 SNEGSKA (reference sequence). The clonotype was recovered from an older woman with multiple sclerosis. V gene TRBV20-1 combines with J gene TRBJ2-7; D call uncertain. Sample: PBMCs. The CDR3 is CSATEEREYEQYF. In nucleotides, the CDR3 is TGCAGTGCTACCGAGGAAAGAGAATACGAGCAGTACTTC.